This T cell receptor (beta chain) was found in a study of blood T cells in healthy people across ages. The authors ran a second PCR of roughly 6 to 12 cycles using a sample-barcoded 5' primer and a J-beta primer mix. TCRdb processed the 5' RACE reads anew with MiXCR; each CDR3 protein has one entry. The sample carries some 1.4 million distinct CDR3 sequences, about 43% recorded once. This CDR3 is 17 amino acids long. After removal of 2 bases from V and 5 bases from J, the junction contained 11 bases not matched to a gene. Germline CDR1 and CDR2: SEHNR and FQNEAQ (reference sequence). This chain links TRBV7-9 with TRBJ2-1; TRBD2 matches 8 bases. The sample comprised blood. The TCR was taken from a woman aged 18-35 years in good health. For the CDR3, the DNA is TGTGCCAGCAGCTTATTAGCGGGGCCGGTCGGGGACAATGAGCAGTTCTTC. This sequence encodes CASSLLAGPVGDNEQFF.